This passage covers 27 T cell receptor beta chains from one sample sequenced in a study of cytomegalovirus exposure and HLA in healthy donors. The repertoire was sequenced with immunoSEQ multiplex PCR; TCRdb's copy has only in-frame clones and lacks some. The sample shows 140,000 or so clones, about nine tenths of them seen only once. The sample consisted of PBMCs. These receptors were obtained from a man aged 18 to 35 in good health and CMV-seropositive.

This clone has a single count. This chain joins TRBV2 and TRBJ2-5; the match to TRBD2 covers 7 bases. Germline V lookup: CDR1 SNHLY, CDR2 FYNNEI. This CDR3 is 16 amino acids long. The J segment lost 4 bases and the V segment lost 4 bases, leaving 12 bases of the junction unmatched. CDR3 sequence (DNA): TGTGCCAGCAGTGCGGCTCTGGGGGGGACTATAGAGACCCAGTACTTC. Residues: CASSAALGGTIETQYF.

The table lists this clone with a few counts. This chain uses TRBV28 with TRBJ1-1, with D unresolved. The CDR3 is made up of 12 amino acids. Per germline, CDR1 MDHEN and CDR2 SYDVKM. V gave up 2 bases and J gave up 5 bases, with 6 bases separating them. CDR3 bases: TGTGCCAGCAGTTTAAGGAGTACTGAAGCTTTCTTT. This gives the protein CASSLRSTEAFF.

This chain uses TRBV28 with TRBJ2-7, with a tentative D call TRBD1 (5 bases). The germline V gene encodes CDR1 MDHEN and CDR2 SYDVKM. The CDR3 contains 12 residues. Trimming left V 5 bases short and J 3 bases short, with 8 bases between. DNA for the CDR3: TGTGCCAGCAGTATACAGGACTACGAGCAGTACTTC. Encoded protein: CASSIQDYEQYF. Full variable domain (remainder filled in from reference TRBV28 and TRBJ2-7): DVKVTQSSRYLVKRTGEKVFLECVQDMDHENMFWYRQDPGLGLRLIYFSYDVKMKEKGDIPEGYSVSREKKERFSLILESASTNQTSMYLCASSIQDYEQYFGPGTRLTVT.

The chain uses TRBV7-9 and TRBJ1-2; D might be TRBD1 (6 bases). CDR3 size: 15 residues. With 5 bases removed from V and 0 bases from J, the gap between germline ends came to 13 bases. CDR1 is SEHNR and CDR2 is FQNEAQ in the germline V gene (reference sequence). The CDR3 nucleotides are TGTGCCAGCAGCGTCCGGGACACAGCTAACTATGGCTACACCTTC. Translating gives CASSVRDTANYGYTF.

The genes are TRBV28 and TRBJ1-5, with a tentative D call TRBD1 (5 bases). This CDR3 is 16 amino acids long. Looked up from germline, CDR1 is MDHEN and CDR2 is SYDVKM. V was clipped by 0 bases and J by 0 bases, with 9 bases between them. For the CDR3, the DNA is TGTGCCAGCAGTTTATGGCGGGGCTATAGCAATCAGCCCCAGCATTTT. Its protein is CASSLWRGYSNQPQHF.

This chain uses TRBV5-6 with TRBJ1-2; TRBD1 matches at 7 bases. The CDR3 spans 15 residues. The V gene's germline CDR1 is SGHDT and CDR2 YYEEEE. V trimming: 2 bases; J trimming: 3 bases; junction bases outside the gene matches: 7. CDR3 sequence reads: CASSFRQGEDYGYTF. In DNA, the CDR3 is TGTGCCAGCAGCTTTAGACAGGGAGAGGACTATGGCTACACCTTC.

The DNA of the CDR3 is TGTGCCAGTACCCCCGGGACAGGGATGGGGTACAATGAGCAGTTCTTC. This sequence encodes CASTPGTGMGYNEQFF. This rearrangement joins TRBV19 to TRBJ2-1; 9 positions match TRBD1. In germline, CDR1 is LNHDA, CDR2 SQIVND (reference sequence). V was pared by 7 bases and J by 4 bases, with 11 bases of the junction left unmatched. The CDR3 runs 16 residues. The variable domain in full, with the rest retrieved from reference TRBV19 and TRBJ2-1, is DGGITQSPKYLFRKEGQNVTLSCEQNLNHDAMYWYRQDPGQGLRLIYYSQIVNDFQKGDIAEGYSVSREKKESFPLTVTSAQKNPTAFYLCASTPGTGMGYNEQFFGPGTRLTVL.

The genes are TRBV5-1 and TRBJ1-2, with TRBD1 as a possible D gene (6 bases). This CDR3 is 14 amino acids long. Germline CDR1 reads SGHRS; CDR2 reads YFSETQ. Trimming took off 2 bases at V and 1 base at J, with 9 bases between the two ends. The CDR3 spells CASSLQGSNYGYTF. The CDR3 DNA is TGCGCCAGCAGCTTACAGGGAAGTAACTATGGCTACACCTTC.

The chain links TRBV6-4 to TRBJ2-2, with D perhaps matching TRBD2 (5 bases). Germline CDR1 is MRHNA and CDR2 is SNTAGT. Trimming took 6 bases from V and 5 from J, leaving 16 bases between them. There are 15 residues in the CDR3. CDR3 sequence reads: CASSPTGSSTGELFF. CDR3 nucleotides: TGTGCCAGCAGCCCGACGGGATCCTCAACCGGGGAGCTGTTTTTT.

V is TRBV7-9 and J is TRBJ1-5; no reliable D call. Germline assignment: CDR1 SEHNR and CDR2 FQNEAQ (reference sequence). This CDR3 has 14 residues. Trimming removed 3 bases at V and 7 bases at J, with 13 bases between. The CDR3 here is CASSLSGSRQPQHF. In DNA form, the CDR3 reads TGTGCCAGCAGCTTGTCGGGGAGCCGACAGCCCCAGCATTTT. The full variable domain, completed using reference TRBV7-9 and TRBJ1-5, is DTGVSQNPRHKITKRGQNVTFRCDPISEHNRLYWYRQTLGQGPEFLTYFQNEAQLEKSRLLSDRFSAERPKGSFSTLEIQRTEQGDSAMYLCASSLSGSRQPQHFGDGTRLSIL.

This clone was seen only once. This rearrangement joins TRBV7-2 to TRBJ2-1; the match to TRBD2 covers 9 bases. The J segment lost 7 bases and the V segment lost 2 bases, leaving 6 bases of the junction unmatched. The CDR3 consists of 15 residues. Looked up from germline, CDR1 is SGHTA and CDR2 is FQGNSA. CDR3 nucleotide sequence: TGTGCCAGCAGCTTAAGCATAGCGGGAGTTAATGAGCAGTTCTTC. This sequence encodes CASSLSIAGVNEQFF.

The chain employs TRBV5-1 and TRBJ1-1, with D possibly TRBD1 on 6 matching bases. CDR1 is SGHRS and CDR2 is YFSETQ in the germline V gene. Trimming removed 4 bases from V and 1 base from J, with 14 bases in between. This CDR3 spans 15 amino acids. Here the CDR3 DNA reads TGCGCCAGCAGCCTACAGGGACACTCGAACACTGAAGCTTTCTTT. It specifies CASSLQGHSNTEAFF.

The DNA for the CDR3 is TGTGCCAGCAGTTTCGGTCGGAACTATGGCTACACCTTC. Its translation is CASSFGRNYGYTF. This rearrangement joins TRBV27 to TRBJ1-2; D unclear. The CDR3 sequence is 13 residues long. Trimming removed 3 bases from V and 2 bases from J, with 7 bases in between. Germline loops: CDR1 MNHEY, CDR2 SMNVEV (reference sequence).

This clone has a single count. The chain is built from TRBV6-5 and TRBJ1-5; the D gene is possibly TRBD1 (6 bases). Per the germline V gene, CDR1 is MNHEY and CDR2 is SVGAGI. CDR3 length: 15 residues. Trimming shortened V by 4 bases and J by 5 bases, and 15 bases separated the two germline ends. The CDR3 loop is CASSLTGPTDQPQHF. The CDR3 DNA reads TGTGCCAGCAGTTTAACAGGGCCCACCGATCAGCCCCAGCATTTT.

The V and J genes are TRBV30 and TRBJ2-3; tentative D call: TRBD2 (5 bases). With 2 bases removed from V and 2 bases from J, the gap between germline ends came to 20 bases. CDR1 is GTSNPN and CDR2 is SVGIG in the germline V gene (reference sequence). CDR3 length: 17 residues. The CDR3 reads CAWSSRSRAGFTDTQYF. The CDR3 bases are TGTGCCTGGAGTTCTCGGTCGCGGGCGGGCTTCACAGATACGCAGTATTTT.

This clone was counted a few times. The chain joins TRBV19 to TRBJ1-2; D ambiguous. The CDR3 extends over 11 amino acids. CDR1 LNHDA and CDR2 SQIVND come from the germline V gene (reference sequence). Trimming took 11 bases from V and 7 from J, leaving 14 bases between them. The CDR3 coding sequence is TGTGCCGCTAAAGACTCGGTTGGCTACACCTTC. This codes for CAAKDSVGYTF.

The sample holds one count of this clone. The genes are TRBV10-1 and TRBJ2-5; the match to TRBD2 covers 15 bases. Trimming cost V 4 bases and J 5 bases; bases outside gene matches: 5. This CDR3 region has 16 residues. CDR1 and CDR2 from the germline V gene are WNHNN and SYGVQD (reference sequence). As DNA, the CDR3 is TGCGCCAGCAGTGGGACTAGCGGGAGGGAAGTGGAGACCCAGTACTTC. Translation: CASSGTSGREVETQYF.

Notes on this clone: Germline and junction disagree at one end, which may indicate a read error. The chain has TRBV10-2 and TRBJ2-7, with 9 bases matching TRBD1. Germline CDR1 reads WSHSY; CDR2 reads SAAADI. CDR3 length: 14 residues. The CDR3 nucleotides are TGCGCCAGCGGTGACAGGGGGGAATCCTACGAGCAGTACTTC. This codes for CASGDRGESYEQYF.

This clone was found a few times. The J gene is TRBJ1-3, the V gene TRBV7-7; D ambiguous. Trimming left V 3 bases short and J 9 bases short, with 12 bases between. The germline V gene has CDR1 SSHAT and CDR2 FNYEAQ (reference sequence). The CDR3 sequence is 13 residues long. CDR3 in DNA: TGTGCCAGCAGCTTCCGCCCAGAAAGCACCATATATTTT. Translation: CASSFRPESTIYF.

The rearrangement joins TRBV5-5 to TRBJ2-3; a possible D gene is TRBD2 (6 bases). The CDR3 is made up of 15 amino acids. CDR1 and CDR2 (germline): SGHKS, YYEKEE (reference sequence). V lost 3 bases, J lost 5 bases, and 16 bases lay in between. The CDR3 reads CASSSLSGDGDTQYF. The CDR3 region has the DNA TGTGCCAGCAGCTCTCTTTCGGGAGATGGAGATACGCAGTATTTT.

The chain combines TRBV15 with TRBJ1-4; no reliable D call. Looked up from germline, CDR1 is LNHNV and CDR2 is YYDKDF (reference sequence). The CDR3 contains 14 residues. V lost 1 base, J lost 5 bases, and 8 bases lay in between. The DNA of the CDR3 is TGTGCCACCAGCAGAGCCCAAACAAATGAAAAACTGTTTTTT. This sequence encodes CATSRAQTNEKLFF.

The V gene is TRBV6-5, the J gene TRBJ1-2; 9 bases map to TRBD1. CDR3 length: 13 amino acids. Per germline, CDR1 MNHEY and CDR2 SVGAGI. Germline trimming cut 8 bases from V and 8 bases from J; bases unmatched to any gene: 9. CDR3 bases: TGTGCCAGCCGAGACAGGGGGAGAGGCGGCTACACCTTC. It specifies CASRDRGRGGYTF.

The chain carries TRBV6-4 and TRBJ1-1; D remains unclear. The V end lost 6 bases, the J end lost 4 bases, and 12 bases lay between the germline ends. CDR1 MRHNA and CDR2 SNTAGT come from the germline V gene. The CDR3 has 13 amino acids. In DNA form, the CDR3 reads TGTGCCAGCAGGAGAGCGGGGAGCACTGAAGCTTTCTTT. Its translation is CASRRAGSTEAFF.

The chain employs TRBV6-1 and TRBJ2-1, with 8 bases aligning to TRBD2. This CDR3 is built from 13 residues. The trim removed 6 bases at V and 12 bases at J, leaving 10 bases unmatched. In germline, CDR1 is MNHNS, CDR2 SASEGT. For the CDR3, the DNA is TGTGCCAGCAGGAAGCGGGAGAAAATTGTGCAGTTCTTC. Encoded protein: CASRKREKIVQFF.

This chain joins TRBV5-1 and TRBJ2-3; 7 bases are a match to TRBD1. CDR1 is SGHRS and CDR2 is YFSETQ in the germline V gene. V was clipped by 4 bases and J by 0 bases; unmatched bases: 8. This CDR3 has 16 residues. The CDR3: CASSHRDSLSTDTQYF. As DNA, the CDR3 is TGCGCCAGCAGCCACCGGGACAGCCTGAGCACAGATACGCAGTATTTT.

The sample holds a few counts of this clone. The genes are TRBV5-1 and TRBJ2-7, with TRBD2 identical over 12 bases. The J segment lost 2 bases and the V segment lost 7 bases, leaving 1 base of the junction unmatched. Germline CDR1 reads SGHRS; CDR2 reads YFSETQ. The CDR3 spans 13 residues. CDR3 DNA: TGCGCCAGCCGGACTAGCGGGGCCTACGAGCAGTACTTC. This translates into CASRTSGAYEQYF.

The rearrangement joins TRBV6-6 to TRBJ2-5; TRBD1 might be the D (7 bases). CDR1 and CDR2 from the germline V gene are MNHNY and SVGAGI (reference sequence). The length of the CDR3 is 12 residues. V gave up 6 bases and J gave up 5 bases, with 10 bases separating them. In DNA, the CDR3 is TGTGCCAGCAGACAGGGGACTGAGACCCAGTACTTC. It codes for CASRQGTETQYF.